This TCR beta chain stems from a study of blood T cell repertoires in COVID-19. Study-wide context: The samples span acute and convalescent COVID-19 from the United States, Italy and Spain.

The CDR3 loop spans 15 amino acids. V shed 4 bases and J shed 0 bases, with 10 bases lying between them. Germline CDR1 is SNHLY and CDR2 is FYNNEI. Assay: immunoSEQ multiplex PCR; the TCRdb copy retains only in-frame clones and omits some. The table records approximately 500,000 clones, over 75% of them present only once. This clone was recorded once. Those enrolled, adults aged roughly 18 to 95 years, came from roughly 22 US areas. Researchers sorted participants into cohorts using their self-reported clinical history. What the recovered Cohort 3 donors had was two negative PCRs, clearance, or symptom resolution.

This sequence originates from a woman aged 35 to 49 who had recovered from COVID-19. The genes are TRBV2 and TRBJ1-3; D is uncertain. The specimen sequenced was PBMCs or T cells enriched from blood (not recorded which). The CDR3 DNA sequence: TGTGCCAGCAGTGCCGAACTTATCTCTGGAAACACCATATATTTT. Translated, it gives CASSAELISGNTIYF.